The T cell receptor (beta chain) described here comes from a study of beta chain features in type 1 diabetes. Study-level background: Researchers looked at around 100 million sorted cells across all samples. Study observations and caveats: In every one of the four CD4+ subsets, TCRB CDR3s were moderately but significantly shorter in Type 1 diabetes patients. Among type 1 diabetes patients, VDJ junctions had fewer insertions and more deletions.

One heparinised blood draw averaging about 116 mL was given by each donor. Trimming removed 4 bases from V and 4 bases from J; junction bases left unmatched: 4. This CDR3 spans 14 amino acids. Germline lookup yields CDR1 MNHEY and CDR2 SVGAGI. The authors reverse transcribed all of the isolated RNA, so sequencing captured expressed TCRB transcripts. Profiled with immunoSEQ multiplex PCR; TCRdb holds only in-frame clones, not every one. There are 300,000 to 400,000 clones in the sample; 8% to 10% occur only once, and 0.55% to 0.75% lies in the top ten. Regarding this clone: The antigen is undetermined. Other DNA sequences from this sample encode an identical CDR3 as well.

This TCR was recovered from a man aged 25 to 45 with type 1 diabetes. This chain joins TRBV6-5 and TRBJ1-2, with 9 positions matching TRBD1. The specimen sequenced was central memory CD4+ T cells from blood. CDR3 sequence reads: CASSSGQGRYGYTF. As DNA, the CDR3 is TGTGCCAGCAGTTCCGGACAGGGGCGCTATGGCTACACCTTC.